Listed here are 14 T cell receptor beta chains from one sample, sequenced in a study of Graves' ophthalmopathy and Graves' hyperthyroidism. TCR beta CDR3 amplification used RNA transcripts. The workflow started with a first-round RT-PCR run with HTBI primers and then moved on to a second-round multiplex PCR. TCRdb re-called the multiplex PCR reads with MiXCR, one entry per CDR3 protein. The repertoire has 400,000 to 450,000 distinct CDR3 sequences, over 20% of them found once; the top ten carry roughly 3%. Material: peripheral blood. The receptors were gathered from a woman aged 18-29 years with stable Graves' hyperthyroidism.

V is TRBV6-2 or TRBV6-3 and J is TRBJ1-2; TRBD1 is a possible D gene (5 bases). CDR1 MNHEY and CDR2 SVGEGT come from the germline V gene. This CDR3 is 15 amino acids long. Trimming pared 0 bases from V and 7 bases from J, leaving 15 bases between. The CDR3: CASSYSGQGEAGYTF. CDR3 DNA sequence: TGTGCCAGCAGTTACTCTGGTCAGGGCGAGGCTGGCTACACCTTC.

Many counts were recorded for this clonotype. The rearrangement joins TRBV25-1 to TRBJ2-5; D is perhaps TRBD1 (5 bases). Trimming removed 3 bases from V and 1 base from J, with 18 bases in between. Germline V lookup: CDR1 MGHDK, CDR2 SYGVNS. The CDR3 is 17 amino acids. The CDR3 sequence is CASSDRTQTEPQETQYF. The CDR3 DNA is TGTGCCAGCAGTGACCGGACCCAGACAGAGCCCCAAGAGACCCAGTACTTC.

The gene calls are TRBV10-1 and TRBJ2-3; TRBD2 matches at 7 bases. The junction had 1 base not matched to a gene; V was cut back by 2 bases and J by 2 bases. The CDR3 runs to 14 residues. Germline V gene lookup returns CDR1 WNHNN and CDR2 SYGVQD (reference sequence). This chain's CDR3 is CASSERGDTDTQYF. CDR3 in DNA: TGCGCCAGCAGTGAGCGGGGGGACACAGATACGCAGTATTTT.

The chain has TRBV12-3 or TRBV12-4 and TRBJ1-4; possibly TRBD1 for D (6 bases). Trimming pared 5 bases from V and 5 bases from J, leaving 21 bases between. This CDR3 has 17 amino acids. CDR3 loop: CASSPPSPGQRNEKLFF. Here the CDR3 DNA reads TGTGCCAGCAGTCCACCGTCCCCGGGACAAAGGAATGAAAAACTGTTTTTT.

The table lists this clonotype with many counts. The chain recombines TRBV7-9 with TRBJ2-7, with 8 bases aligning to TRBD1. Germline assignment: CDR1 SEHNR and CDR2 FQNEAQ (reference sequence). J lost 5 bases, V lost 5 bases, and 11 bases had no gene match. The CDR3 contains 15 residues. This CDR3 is CASSLVIQGVDEQYF. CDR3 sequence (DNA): TGTGCCAGCAGCCTAGTTATACAGGGGGTCGACGAGCAGTACTTC.

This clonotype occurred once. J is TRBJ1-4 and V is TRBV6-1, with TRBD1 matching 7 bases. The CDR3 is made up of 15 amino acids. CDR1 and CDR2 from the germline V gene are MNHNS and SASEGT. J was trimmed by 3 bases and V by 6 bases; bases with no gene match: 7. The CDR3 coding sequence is TGTGCCAGCAGCATCCAGGGGGAAGCTAATGAAAAACTGTTTTTT. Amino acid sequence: CASSIQGEANEKLFF.

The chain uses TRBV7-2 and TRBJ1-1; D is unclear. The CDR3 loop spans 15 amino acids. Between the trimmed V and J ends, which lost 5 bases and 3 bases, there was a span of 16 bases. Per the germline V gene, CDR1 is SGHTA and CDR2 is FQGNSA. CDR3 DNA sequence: TGTGCCAGCAGCCCGTACGGGTTTGCGGACACTGAAGCTTTCTTT. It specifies CASSPYGFADTEAFF.

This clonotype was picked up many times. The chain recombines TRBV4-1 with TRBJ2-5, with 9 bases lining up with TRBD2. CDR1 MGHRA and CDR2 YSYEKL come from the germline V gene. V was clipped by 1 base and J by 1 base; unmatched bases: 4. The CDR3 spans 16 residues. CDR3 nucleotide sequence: TGCGCCAGCAGCCAAGTAGCGGGAGTAATCCAAGAGACCCAGTACTTC. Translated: CASSQVAGVIQETQYF.

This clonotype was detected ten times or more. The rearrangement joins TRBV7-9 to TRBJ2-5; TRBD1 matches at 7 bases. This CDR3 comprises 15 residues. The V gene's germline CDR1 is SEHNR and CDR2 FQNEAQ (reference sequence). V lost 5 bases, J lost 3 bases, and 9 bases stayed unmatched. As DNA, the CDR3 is TGTGCCAGCAGCGCGTCAGGGGGAACAAAAGAGACCCAGTACTTC. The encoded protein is CASSASGGTKETQYF.

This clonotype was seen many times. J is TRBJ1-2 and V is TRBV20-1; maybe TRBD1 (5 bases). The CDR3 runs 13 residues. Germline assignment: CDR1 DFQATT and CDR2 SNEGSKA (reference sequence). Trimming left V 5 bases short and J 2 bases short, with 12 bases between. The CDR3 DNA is TGCAGTGCTGTCCCACAGGCGAACTATGGCTACACCTTC. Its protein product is CSAVPQANYGYTF.

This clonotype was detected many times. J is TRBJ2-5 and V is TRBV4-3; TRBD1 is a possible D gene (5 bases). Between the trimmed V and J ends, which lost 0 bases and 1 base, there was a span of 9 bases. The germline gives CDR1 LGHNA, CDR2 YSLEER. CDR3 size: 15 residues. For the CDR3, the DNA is TGCGCCAGCAGCCAAGATACCAGGGCCCAAGAGACCCAGTACTTC. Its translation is CASSQDTRAQETQYF.

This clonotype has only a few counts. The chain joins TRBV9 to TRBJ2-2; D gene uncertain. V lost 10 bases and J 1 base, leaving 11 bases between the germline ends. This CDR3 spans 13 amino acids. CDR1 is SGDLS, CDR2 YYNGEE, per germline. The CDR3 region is CASGAQNTGELFF. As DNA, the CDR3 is TGTGCCTCCGGAGCTCAGAACACCGGGGAGCTGTTTTTT.

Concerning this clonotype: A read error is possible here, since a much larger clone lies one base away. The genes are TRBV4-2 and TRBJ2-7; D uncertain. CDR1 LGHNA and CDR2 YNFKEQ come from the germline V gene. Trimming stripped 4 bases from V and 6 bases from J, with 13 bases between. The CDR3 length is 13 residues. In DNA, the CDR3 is TGTGCCAGCAGCCCCCCGCCTAAGCTCGAGCAGTACTTC. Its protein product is CASSPPPKLEQYF.

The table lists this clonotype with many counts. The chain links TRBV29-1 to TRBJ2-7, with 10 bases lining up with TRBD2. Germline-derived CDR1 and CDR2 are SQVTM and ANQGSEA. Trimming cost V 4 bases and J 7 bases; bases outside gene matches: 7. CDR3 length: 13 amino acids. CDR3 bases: TGCAGCGTTGGTTCTAGCGGGAGCCTTGAGCAGTACTTC. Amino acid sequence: CSVGSSGSLEQYF.